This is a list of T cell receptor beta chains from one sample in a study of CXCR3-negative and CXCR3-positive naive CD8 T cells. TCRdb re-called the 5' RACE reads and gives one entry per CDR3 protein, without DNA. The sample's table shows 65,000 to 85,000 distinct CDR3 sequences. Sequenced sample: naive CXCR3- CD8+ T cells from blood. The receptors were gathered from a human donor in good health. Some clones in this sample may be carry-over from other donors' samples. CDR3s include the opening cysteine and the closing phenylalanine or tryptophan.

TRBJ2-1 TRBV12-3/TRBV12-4 CASSVAGSYNEQFF
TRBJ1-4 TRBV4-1 CASSQRYPGGEGEKLFF
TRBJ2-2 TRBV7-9 CASGRENAGELFF
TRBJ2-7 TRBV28 CASSTDGQGGSYEQYF
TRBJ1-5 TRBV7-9 CASSLVGDKGGHQPQHF
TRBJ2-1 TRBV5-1 CASSYTSSGEQFF
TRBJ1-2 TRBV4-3 CASSIPTEKHGYTF
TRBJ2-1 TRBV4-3 CASSPGLALDEQFF
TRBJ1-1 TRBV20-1 CSARDFTGEIAEAFF
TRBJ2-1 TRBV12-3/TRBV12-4 CASTTGLAGGRTSYNEQFF
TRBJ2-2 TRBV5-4 CASSPRFSGALSNTGELFF
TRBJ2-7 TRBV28 CATLRRPSYEQYF
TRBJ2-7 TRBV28 CASTPGTGTYEQYF
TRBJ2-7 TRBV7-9 CASSPAGSYEQYF
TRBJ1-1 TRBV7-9 CASSLNDLGGEAFF
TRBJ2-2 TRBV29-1 CSVEAGANTGELFF
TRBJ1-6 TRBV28 CASSLRLSSYNSPLHF
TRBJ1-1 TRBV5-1 CASTQGTNTEAFF
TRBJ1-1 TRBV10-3 CAISGGLSTEAFF
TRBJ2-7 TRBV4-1 CASSQVEDRTYEQYF
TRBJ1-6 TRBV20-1 CSARSWTGSSYNSPLHF
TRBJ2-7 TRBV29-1 CSVEDGSEQYF
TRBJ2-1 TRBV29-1 CSVRLAGSPDNEQFF
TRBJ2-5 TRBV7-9 CASSFTTSGIMKTQYF
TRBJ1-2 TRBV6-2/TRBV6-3 CASSFLDTDGYTF
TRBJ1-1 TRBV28 CASSLVAAGGYDTEAFF
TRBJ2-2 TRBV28 CATSDREGTGELFF
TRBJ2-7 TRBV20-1 CSARLNGQGYEQYF
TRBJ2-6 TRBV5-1 CASSEDRGPPRSGANVLTF
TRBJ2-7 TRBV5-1 CASSFDSYEQYF
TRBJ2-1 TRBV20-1 CSALQRTESSYNEQFF
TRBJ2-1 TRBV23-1 CASSQPPGGGERNEQFF
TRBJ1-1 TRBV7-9 CASSFYPGIQFGDTEAFF
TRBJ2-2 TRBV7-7 CASSLADVRVTGELFF